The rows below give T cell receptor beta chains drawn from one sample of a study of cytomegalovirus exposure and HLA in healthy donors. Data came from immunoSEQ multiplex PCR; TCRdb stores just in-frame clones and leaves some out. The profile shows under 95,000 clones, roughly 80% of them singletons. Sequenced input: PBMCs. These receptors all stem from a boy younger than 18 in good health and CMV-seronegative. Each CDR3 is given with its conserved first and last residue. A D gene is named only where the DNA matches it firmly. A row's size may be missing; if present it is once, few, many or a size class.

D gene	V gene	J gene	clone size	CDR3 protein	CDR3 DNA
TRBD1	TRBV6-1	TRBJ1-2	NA	CASSGRQGVWRYTF	TGTGCCAGCAGTGGGAGACAGGGAGTATGGCGCTACACCTTC
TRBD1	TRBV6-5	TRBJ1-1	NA	CASSLQGARAFF	TGTGCCAGCAGCCTACAGGGGGCAAGAGCTTTCTTT
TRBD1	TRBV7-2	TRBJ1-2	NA	CASSPQGGYGYTF	TGTGCCAGCAGTCCTCAGGGGGGCTATGGCTACACCTTC
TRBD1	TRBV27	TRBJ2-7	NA	CASSWGQGYEQYF	TGTGCCAGCAGTTGGGGACAGGGGTACGAGCAGTACTTC
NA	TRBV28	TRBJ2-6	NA	CASSLIQGSGANVLTF	TGTGCCAGCAGCCTCATACAGGGCTCTGGGGCCAACGTCCTGACTTTC
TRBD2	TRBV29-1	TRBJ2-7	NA	CSVSGTTYEQYF	TGCAGCGTTTCCGGGACTACCTACGAGCAGTACTTC
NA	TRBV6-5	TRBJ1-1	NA	CASSYFVRDTEAFF	TGTGCCAGCAGTTACTTTGTCCGGGACACTGAAGCTTTCTTT
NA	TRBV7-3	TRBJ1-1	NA	CASSPHGGDGDGEAFF	TGTGCCAGCAGCCCCCACGGGGGGGACGGGGATGGGGAAGCTTTCTTT
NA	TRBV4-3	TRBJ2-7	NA	CASSPFTGDEQYF	TGCGCCAGCAGCCCTTTTACAGGCGACGAGCAGTACTTC
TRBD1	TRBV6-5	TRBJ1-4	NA	CASSYRGLGEKLFF	TGTGCCAGCAGCTACAGGGGTCTTGGTGAAAAACTGTTTTTT
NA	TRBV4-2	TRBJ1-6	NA	CASSQDDRGGSSPLHF	TGTGCCAGCAGCCAAGATGACCGGGGTGGGAGTTCACCCCTCCACTTT
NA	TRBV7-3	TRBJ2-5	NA	CASSLTTEETQYF	TGTGCCAGCAGCTTAACGACAGAAGAGACCCAGTACTTC
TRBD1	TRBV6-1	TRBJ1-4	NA	CASRQGAANEKLFF	TGTGCCAGCAGACAGGGGGCGGCTAATGAAAAACTGTTTTTT
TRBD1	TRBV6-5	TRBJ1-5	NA	CASRPDRGAQPQHF	TGTGCCAGCAGACCCGACAGGGGGGCGCAGCCCCAGCATTTT
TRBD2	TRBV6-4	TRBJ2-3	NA	CASSVTSGTDTQYF	TGTGCCAGCAGTGTGACTAGCGGGACAGATACGCAGTATTTT
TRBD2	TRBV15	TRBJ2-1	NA	CAGGTSGTNEQFF	TGTGCCGGGGGGACTAGCGGGACCAATGAGCAGTTCTTC
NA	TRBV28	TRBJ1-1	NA	CASSLGGREGAFF	TGTGCCAGCAGTTTAGGCGGCCGGGAAGGAGCTTTCTTT
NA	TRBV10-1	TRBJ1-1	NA	CASSESAGTEAFF	TGCGCCAGCAGTGAGTCTGCCGGGACTGAAGCTTTCTTT
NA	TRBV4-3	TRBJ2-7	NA	CASSPGQTYEQYF	TGCGCCAGCAGCCCAGGACAGACCTACGAGCAGTACTTC
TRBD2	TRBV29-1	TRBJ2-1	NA	CSVEDLRGVYEQFF	TGCAGCGTTGAAGACCTCCGGGGGGTCTATGAGCAGTTCTTC
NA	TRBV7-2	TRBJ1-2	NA	CASSLEQALPYTF	TGTGCCAGCAGCTTAGAGCAGGCCCTTCCCTACACCTTC
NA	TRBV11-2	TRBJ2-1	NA	CASSKAGEQFF	TGTGCCAGCAGCAAAGCTGGTGAGCAGTTCTTC
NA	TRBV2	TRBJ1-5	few	CASRASGSNQPQHF	TGTGCCAGCAGAGCATCAGGTAGCAATCAGCCCCAGCATTTT
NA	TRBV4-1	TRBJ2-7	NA	CASSQVTGDEQYF	TGCGCCAGCAGCCAAGTGACGGGAGACGAGCAGTACTTC
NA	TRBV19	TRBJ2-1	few	CASMGAYNEQFF	TGTGCCAGTATGGGGGCATACAATGAGCAGTTCTTC
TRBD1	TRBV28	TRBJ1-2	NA	CASSPAGQGKANYGYTF	TGTGCCAGCAGTCCGGCGGGACAGGGGAAAGCTAACTATGGCTACACCTTC
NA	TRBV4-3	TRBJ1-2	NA	CASSQEPLANYGYTF	TGCGCCAGCAGCCAAGAGCCCTTAGCTAACTATGGCTACACCTTC
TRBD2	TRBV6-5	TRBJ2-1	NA	CASSRAGRYNEQFF	TGTGCCAGCAGCCGAGCGGGGAGATACAATGAGCAGTTCTTC
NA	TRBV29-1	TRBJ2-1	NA	CSVDPVAVYNEQFF	TGCAGCGTTGATCCTGTGGCGGTCTACAATGAGCAGTTCTTC
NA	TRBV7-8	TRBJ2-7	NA	CASSKDRDINYEQYF	TGTGCCAGCAGCAAAGACCGGGACATTAACTACGAGCAGTACTTC
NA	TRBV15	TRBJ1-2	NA	CATSRDRTARTF	TGTGCCACCAGCAGAGATCGGACAGCCAGGACCTTC
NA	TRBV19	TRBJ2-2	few	CASSIDRVTGELFF	TGTGCCAGTAGTATAGACAGGGTAACCGGGGAGCTGTTTTTT
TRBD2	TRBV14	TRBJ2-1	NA	CASSQDLAGDGEQFF	TGTGCCAGCAGCCAAGATTTAGCGGGAGACGGTGAGCAGTTCTTC
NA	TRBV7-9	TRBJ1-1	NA	CASSPPNEATAFF	TGTGCCAGCAGTCCCCCAAATGAGGCGACGGCTTTCTTT
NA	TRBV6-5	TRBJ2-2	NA	CASSTTTGELFF	TGTGCCAGCTCCACTACTACCGGGGAGCTGTTTTTT
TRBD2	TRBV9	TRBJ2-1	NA	CASSAGTSGRGEQFF	TGTGCCAGCAGCGCCGGGACTAGCGGGAGGGGTGAGCAGTTCTTC
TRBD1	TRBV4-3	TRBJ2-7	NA	CASSHGQGYEQYF	TGCGCCAGCAGCCACGGACAGGGCTACGAGCAGTACTTC
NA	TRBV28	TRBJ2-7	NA	CASHDRFYEQYF	TGTGCCAGCCATGACAGGTTCTACGAGCAGTACTTC
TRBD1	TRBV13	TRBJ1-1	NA	CASSSTGAGGTEAFF	TGTGCCAGCAGTTCTACAGGGGCCGGGGGAACTGAAGCTTTCTTT
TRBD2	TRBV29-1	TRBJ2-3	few	CSVEGIAGTDTQYF	TGCAGCGTTGAAGGGATAGCGGGGACAGATACGCAGTATTTT
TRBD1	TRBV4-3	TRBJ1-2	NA	CASSQDRQGAPYGYTF	TGCGCCAGCAGCCAGGACCGACAGGGGGCTCCCTATGGCTACACCTTC
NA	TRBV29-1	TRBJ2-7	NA	CSVESGDTYEQYF	TGCAGCGTTGAATCAGGGGACACCTACGAGCAGTACTTC
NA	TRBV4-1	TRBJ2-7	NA	CASSQGGGWRGSSYEQYF	TGCGCCAGCAGCCAAGGGGGGGGCTGGAGGGGATCCTCCTACGAGCAGTACTTC
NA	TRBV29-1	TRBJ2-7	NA	CSAARDSYEQYF	TGCAGCGCCGCGAGGGACTCCTACGAGCAGTACTTC
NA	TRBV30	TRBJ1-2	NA	CAWSLLGGVANYGYTF	TGTGCCTGGAGTCTACTAGGGGGAGTAGCTAACTATGGCTACACCTTC
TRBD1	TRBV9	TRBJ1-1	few	CASSARDSANTEAFF	TGTGCCAGCAGCGCACGGGACAGCGCGAACACTGAAGCTTTCTTT
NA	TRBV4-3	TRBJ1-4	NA	CASSQDRLAGEKLFF	TGCGCCAGCAGCCAAGACCGTCTTGCCGGGGAAAAACTGTTTTTT
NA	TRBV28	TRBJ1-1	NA	CAGTQAGINTEAFF	TGTGCCGGCACTCAAGCAGGGATTAACACTGAAGCTTTCTTT
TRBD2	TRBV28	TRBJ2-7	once	CASSGTSASYEQYF	TGTGCCAGCAGTGGGACTAGCGCCTCCTACGAGCAGTACTTC
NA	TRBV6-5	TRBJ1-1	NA	CASSYSSGVIEAFF	TGTGCCAGCAGTTACAGTTCAGGGGTCATTGAAGCTTTCTTT
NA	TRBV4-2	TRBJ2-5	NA	CASSQDQTGSETQYF	TGTGCCAGCAGCCAAGATCAAACAGGGTCCGAGACCCAGTACTTC